This record concerns one TCR beta chain sequence. As originally analysed: Amplification from reference gene primers served as the basis for estimated nucleated cell counts. The protocol was immunoSEQ multiplex PCR, while the TCRdb copy is restricted to in-frame clones and leaves out a portion. V, J and clone size reflect that table, while D and trimming were determined from the DNA. The data contain 200,000 to 250,000 clones, around 86% of them seen just once; the ten biggest clones take up under 7%. This record comes from a study of blood T cell repertoires in COVID-19. About the study: Researchers got acute and convalescent COVID-19 samples from the United States, Italy and Spain. The cDNA or gDNA used as material had been derived from T cells, B-cell-depleted T cells, or PBMCs.

The germline V and J ends were trimmed by 2 bases and 5 bases, with 19 bases remaining between them. CDR3 size: 17 residues. CDR1 and CDR2 (germline): LNHDA, SQIVND (reference sequence). The receptor was derived from a man in his sixties who had recovered from COVID-19. The J gene is TRBJ1-5, the V gene TRBV19; no clear D gene. The sample comprised peripheral blood. CDR3 DNA: TGTGCCAGTAGTATAACGTCTGACTCGTACCGTTATCAGCCCCAGCATTTT. Translation gives CASSITSDSYRYQPQHF.